These T cell receptor beta chains were read from a single sample in a study of blood T cells in healthy people across ages. Via MiXCR, TCRdb re-called the 5' RACE reads, giving one row per CDR3 protein. The profile shows over 950,000 distinct CDR3 sequences, approximately 38% of them singletons. Source material: blood. The source of these receptors is a man between 18 and 35 years old in good health. Both conserved end residues are part of each CDR3. A D gene is named only where the DNA matches it firmly. Expanded clones are given a class, and other clones once, few, many or no size at all.

d_call j_call v_call clone_size cdr3_aa cdr3_nt
. TRBJ2-2 TRBV10-3 . CAISESGKAGELFF TGTGCCATCAGTGAGTCTGGGAAAGCCGGGGAGCTGTTTTTT
TRBD2 TRBJ2-1 TRBV5-1 . CASSLGWTSGGSEQFF TGCGCCAGCAGCTTGGGCTGGACTAGCGGGGGTAGTGAGCAGTTCTTC
. TRBJ2-1 TRBV5-1 many CASSLVIQRDDFYNEQFF TGCGCCAGCAGCTTAGTCATTCAGAGAGACGATTTCTACAATGAGCAGTTCTTC
. TRBJ1-1 TRBV7-9 . CASSFFSNTEAFF TGTGCCAGCAGCTTTTTCTCGAACACTGAAGCTTTCTTT
. TRBJ1-5 TRBV7-2 . CASSQRGFSNQPQHF TGTGCCAGCAGCCAGCGGGGGTTTAGCAATCAGCCCCAGCATTTT
TRBD2 TRBJ2-1 TRBV5-1 many CASSLIAGASDEQFF TGCGCCAGCAGCTTGATAGCGGGGGCCTCGGATGAGCAGTTCTTC
. TRBJ1-5 TRBV5-1 . CASSLGPENQPQHF TGCGCCAGCAGCTTGGGACCTGAGAATCAGCCCCAGCATTTT
TRBD2 TRBJ2-1 TRBV9 few CASSSRLARANEQFF TGTGCCAGCAGCTCACGACTAGCGAGGGCGAATGAGCAGTTCTTC
TRBD2 TRBJ2-1 TRBV5-1 . CASSPTLTSATRNEQFF TGCGCCAGCAGCCCCACCTTAACTAGCGCAACTAGAAATGAGCAGTTCTTC
. TRBJ1-2 TRBV3-1 . CASSQGGRNYGYTF TGTGCCAGCAGCCAAGGTGGTAGAAACTATGGCTACACCTTC
TRBD2 TRBJ2-7 TRBV20-1 . CSARVAGGIYNEQYF TGCAGTGCTCGGGTAGCGGGGGGGATCTACAATGAGCAGTACTTC
TRBD1 TRBJ2-1 TRBV3-1 . CASSQEFGQGQFF TGTGCCAGCAGCCAAGAATTTGGACAGGGTCAGTTCTTC
TRBD2 TRBJ2-7 TRBV7-2 . CASSLTSGTSDEQYF TGTGCCAGCAGCCTAACTTCCGGGACTAGTGATGAGCAGTACTTC
. TRBJ1-1 TRBV5-1 . CVSSRADRRGTEAFF TGCGTCAGCAGCCGTGCCGACAGACGAGGAACTGAAGCTTTCTTT
. TRBJ2-1 TRBV11-2 . CASSLDLGSLYNEQFF TGTGCCAGCAGCTTAGATCTAGGGAGTCTTTACAATGAGCAGTTCTTC
. TRBJ1-2 TRBV20-1 few CSARLHRARIGDYGYTF TGCAGTGCTAGACTTCACCGGGCACGTATAGGGGACTATGGCTACACCTTC
TRBD1 TRBJ1-5 TRBV9 few CASSGGQGNQPQHF TGTGCCAGCAGTGGGGGACAGGGCAATCAGCCCCAGCATTTT
TRBD1 TRBJ2-7 TRBV25-1 . CASSDGTGLYEQYF TGTGCCAGCAGTGACGGGACAGGGCTTTACGAGCAGTACTTC
. TRBJ1-2 TRBV12-3/TRBV12-4 few CASSNGRSANYGYTF TGTGCCAGCAGTAACGGACGGTCTGCTAACTATGGCTACACCTTC
. TRBJ1-4 TRBV12-3/TRBV12-4 . CASARRGRGEKLFF TGTGCCAGCGCAAGAAGGGGAAGGGGCGAAAAACTGTTTTTT
TRBD1 TRBJ1-5 TRBV5-1 . CASRRDSESNQPQHF TGCGCCAGCAGGAGGGACAGTGAAAGCAATCAGCCCCAGCATTTT
. TRBJ1-1 TRBV27 few CASAGHTEAFF TGTGCGAGTGCGGGGCACACTGAAGCTTTCTTT
. TRBJ1-4 TRBV15 few CATSRASATFDEKLFF TGTGCCACCAGCAGAGCCTCGGCGACATTTGACGAAAAACTGTTTTTT
. TRBJ2-1 TRBV5-1 . CASSKEQYNERFF TGCGCCAGCAGCAAAGAGCAGTACAATGAGCGGTTCTTC
. TRBJ1-1 TRBV5-1 . CASSLTGTMDTEAFF TGCGCCAGCAGCTTAACCGGGACTATGGACACTGAAGCTTTCTTT
TRBD2 TRBJ2-1 TRBV4-3 . CASSQGSGGTKNEQFF TGCGCCAGCAGCCAGGGGAGCGGGGGGACTAAAAATGAGCAGTTCTTC
TRBD1 TRBJ1-2 TRBV28 few CASTLGSDRGFGYTF TGTGCCAGCACCTTAGGGTCGGACAGGGGGTTCGGCTACACCTTC
. TRBJ1-2 TRBV21-1 few CASRWSNYGYTF TGTGCCAGCAGGTGGAGTAACTATGGCTACACCTTC
. TRBJ1-2 TRBV27 . CASSLDSVKKDGYTF TGTGCCAGCAGTTTAGATAGCGTCAAGAAGGATGGCTACACCTTC
TRBD2 TRBJ2-3 TRBV10-3 . CAISESTSGGIADTQYF TGTGCCATCAGTGAGTCGACTAGCGGGGGGATCGCAGATACGCAGTATTTT
TRBD1 TRBJ1-1 TRBV20-1 . CRTGQGGLNTEAFF TGCAGGACCGGACAGGGGGGATTGAACACTGAAGCTTTCTTT
TRBD2 TRBJ2-1 TRBV5-1 . CASSPGTSGAPSYNEQFF TGCGCCAGCAGTCCCGGGACTAGCGGGGCCCCCTCCTACAATGAGCAGTTCTTC
. TRBJ1-6 TRBV6-2/TRBV6-3 . CASSYDGYSPLHF TGTGCCAGCAGTTACGATGGGTACTCACCCCTCCACTTT
. TRBJ1-2 TRBV25-1 few CASSVQQGPNYGYTF TGTGCCAGCAGTGTCCAACAGGGACCTAACTATGGCTACACCTTC
. TRBJ2-3 TRBV4-1 few CASSHNKVDTQYF TGCGCCAGCAGCCATAACAAAGTGGATACGCAGTATTTT
TRBD2 TRBJ2-5 TRBV20-1 . CSALMTSGQETQYF TGCAGTGCTCTAATGACTAGCGGACAAGAGACCCAGTACTTC
TRBD1 TRBJ1-1 TRBV4-2 few CASSQGTGATNTEAFF TGTGCCAGTAGCCAAGGGACAGGGGCTACGAACACTGAAGCTTTCTTT
TRBD2 TRBJ2-3 TRBV9 . CASSPGDYEDTQYF TGTGCCAGCAGCCCTGGGGACTACGAAGATACGCAGTATTTT
TRBD1 TRBJ1-1 TRBV30 once CAWSRVQGASEAFF TGTGCCTGGAGTAGGGTACAGGGGGCTTCTGAAGCTTTCTTT
. TRBJ1-1 TRBV7-2 once CASSPPHGATFF TGTGCCAGCAGCCCTCCCCACGGGGCCACTTTCTTT
. TRBJ2-7 TRBV6-6 . CASSGGTTGLSSYNEQYF TGTGCCAGCAGTGGAGGAACGACAGGTCTCAGCTCCTACAATGAGCAGTACTTC
. TRBJ2-1 TRBV11-2 few CASSSRGTGSPYNEQFF TGTGCCAGCAGCTCACGAGGGACTGGCAGCCCCTACAATGAGCAGTTCTTC
. TRBJ2-3 TRBV5-1 . CASSAGLHTDTQYF TGCGCCAGCAGCGCGGGACTCCACACAGATACGCAGTATTTT
. TRBJ1-2 TRBV12-3/TRBV12-4 many CASSLKGNYGYTF TGTGCCAGCAGTTTAAAGGGGAACTATGGCTACACCTTC
TRBD2 TRBJ2-5 TRBV4-3 few CASSPRLADLQETQYF TGCGCCAGCAGCCCAAGACTAGCAGATCTTCAAGAGACCCAGTACTTC
. TRBJ1-2 TRBV2 . CASSEAAAPDYSYTF TGTGCCAGCAGTGAAGCTGCCGCCCCGGACTATAGCTACACCTTC
TRBD2 TRBJ2-3 TRBV7-2 . CASSLEPAGGLVTDTQYF TGTGCCAGCAGCTTAGAGCCGGCGGGGGGGCTTGTCACAGATACGCAGTATTTT
TRBD1 TRBJ1-1 TRBV20-1 few CSATDRGNEAFF TGCAGTGCTACCGACAGGGGAAATGAAGCTTTCTTT
. TRBJ1-2 TRBV20-1 . CSLLAGGGYTF TGCAGTCTCTTGGCCGGGGGGGGCTACACCTTC
TRBD1 TRBJ1-1 TRBV29-1 . CSVAQGGWDTEAFF TGCAGCGTCGCTCAGGGGGGGTGGGACACTGAAGCTTTCTTT
TRBD2 TRBJ2-3 TRBV15 few CATSRLKAGGPGTQYF TGTGCCACCAGCAGACTCAAAGCGGGGGGCCCTGGCACGCAGTATTTT
. TRBJ2-7 TRBV7-3 few CASSLYAGSYEQYF TGTGCCAGCAGCTTATACGCAGGTTCCTACGAGCAGTACTTC
. TRBJ2-7 TRBV6-5 . CASSYSTGDQGYNEQYF TGTGCCAGCAGTTATTCAACGGGGGACCAGGGCTACAATGAGCAGTACTTC
. TRBJ2-3 TRBV4-2 . CASSQARGGATDTQYF TGTGCCAGCAGCCAAGCTAGGGGGGGGGCCACAGATACGCAGTATTTT
. TRBJ1-6 TRBV6-6 . CASRRPQGSSYKSPLHF TGTGCCAGCAGGCGACCACAGGGTAGCTCCTATAAGTCACCCCTCCACTTT
. TRBJ2-3 TRBV15 . CATSRDRGTQYF TGTGCCACCAGCAGAGATAGGGGTACGCAGTATTTT
. TRBJ1-6 TRBV4-2 few CASSQSRDLGSPLHF TGTGCCAGCAGCCAATCTAGGGATTTGGGATCACCCCTCCACTTT
. TRBJ1-6 TRBV3-1 . CASQDGPGSPLHF TGTGCCAGCCAAGACGGTCCAGGCTCACCCCTCCACTTT
. TRBJ2-2 TRBV5-1 . CASSLARGATGELFF TGCGCCAGCAGCTTGGCCAGGGGGGCCACCGGGGAGCTGTTTTTT